The text below deals with one T cell receptor (beta chain). Its cognate antigen is unknown. TCRdb's table, derived via immunoSEQ multiplex PCR, lists solely in-frame clones and lacks some. The profile shows approximately 5,000 clones, under 70% of them singletons. The germline V gene has CDR1 SGHNT and CDR2 YENEEA. Trimming removed 3 bases from V and 5 bases from J, with 5 bases in between. The CDR3 contains 11 residues. The data were taken from a study of CD8 T cell repertoires and HIV-1 epitope variants. Study summary: 1M T cells were kept uncultured as a baseline.

This clonotype was sampled from a male donor with HIV. Material: cultured CD8+ T cells derived from PBMCs. This sequence joins TRBV11-3 and TRBJ2-7, with D tentatively TRBD1 or TRBD2 (5 bases each). As DNA, the CDR3 is TGTGCCAGCAGCTTGGGGGACGAGCAGTACTTC. This gives the protein CASSLGDEQYF.